A single sample gave rise to the 26 T cell receptor beta chains below, sequenced in a study of T cells in localized non-small cell lung cancer. Profiled with immunoSEQ multiplex PCR; TCRdb holds only in-frame clones, not every one. Here the sample spans tens of thousands of clones, approximately 92% being singletons. Sample: peripheral blood, taken before any cancer treatment. These TCRs come from a female donor over 55 with stage I lung adenocarcinoma.

The chain is built from TRBV28 and TRBJ2-7; no clear D. The CDR3 consists of 14 residues. From germline, CDR1 is MDHEN and CDR2 SYDVKM. Deletions cut 5 bases from V and 2 bases from J, with 13 bases between. The CDR3 bases are TGTGCCAGCAGTCCCCCCGGCAGGACCTACGAGCAGTACTTC. It encodes CASSPPGRTYEQYF.

This clone was seen a single time. This chain connects TRBV2 to TRBJ1-3; a possible D gene is TRBD1 (6 bases). In germline, CDR1 is SNHLY, CDR2 FYNNEI. This CDR3 is 16 amino acids long. The ends were cut back, 6 bases at V and 0 bases at J, with 15 bases in the middle. The CDR3: CASRPPDSTSGNTIYF. As DNA, the CDR3 is TGTGCCAGCAGGCCCCCGGACAGTACCTCTGGAAACACCATATATTTT.

This clone appeared once. This chain links TRBV15 with TRBJ1-2; D may be TRBD1 (5 bases). CDR1 and CDR2 from the germline V gene are LNHNV and YYDKDF (reference sequence). Trimming left V 3 bases short and J 2 bases short, with 10 bases between. The CDR3 length is 14 residues. The CDR3 DNA follows: TGTGCCACCAGCAGGAGGGACTGGAACTATGGCTACACCTTC. This gives the protein CATSRRDWNYGYTF.

The chain uses TRBV7-8 and TRBJ1-1, with D perhaps TRBD1 (6 bases). The CDR3 is made up of 14 amino acids. In germline, CDR1 is SGHVS, CDR2 FQNEAQ. Trimming pared 7 bases from V and 5 bases from J, leaving 17 bases between. For the CDR3, the DNA is TGTGCCAGCACCCGGCGGGGGCTTACGACTGAAGCTTTCTTT. Translating gives CASTRRGLTTEAFF.

The rearrangement uses TRBV5-1 and TRBJ1-3, with D perhaps TRBD1 (6 bases). Between the trimmed V and J ends, which lost 3 bases and 2 bases, there was a span of 15 bases. Germline V gene sequence: CDR1 SGHRS, CDR2 YFSETQ. This CDR3 spans 16 amino acids. The chain's CDR3 is CASSSSGQSAGNTIYF. DNA for the CDR3: TGCGCCAGCAGCTCCTCCGGACAGAGCGCTGGAAACACCATATATTTT.

The chain employs TRBV19 and TRBJ2-7; possibly TRBD2 for D (6 bases). Trimming pared 3 bases from V and 3 bases from J, leaving 12 bases between. The CDR3 spans 14 residues. Per germline, CDR1 LNHDA and CDR2 SQIVND (reference sequence). Here the CDR3 DNA reads TGTGCCAGTAGTATGGTGGGACTGAACTACGAGCAGTACTTC. Translation gives CASSMVGLNYEQYF.

The rearrangement uses TRBV5-6 and TRBJ2-2; D unclear. This CDR3 comprises 15 residues. Trimming removed 0 bases from V and 4 bases from J, with 10 bases in between. Per germline, CDR1 SGHDT and CDR2 YYEEEE. The DNA of the CDR3 is TGTGCCAGCAGCTTGGTAGGGTCAGGCACCGGGGAGCTGTTTTTT. It translates to CASSLVGSGTGELFF.

This clone was seen only a few times. This chain links TRBV7-9 with TRBJ1-2; tentatively, D is TRBD1 (5 bases). This CDR3 comprises 13 residues. V was shortened by 6 bases and J by 4 bases, with 12 bases between the two germline ends. Germline V lookup: CDR1 SEHNR, CDR2 FQNEAQ (reference sequence). This CDR3 reads CASSLQDIYGYTF. The CDR3 DNA follows: TGTGCCAGCAGTCTACAGGATATCTATGGCTACACCTTC.

The V and J genes are TRBV2 and TRBJ2-1, with 7 bases matching TRBD1. Germline V CDR1 and CDR2: SNHLY, FYNNEI. This CDR3 region has 15 residues. J lost 0 bases, V lost 5 bases, and 4 bases had no gene match. CDR3: CASSKDRSSYNEQFF. The DNA for the CDR3 is TGTGCCAGCAGTAAGGACAGGAGCTCCTACAATGAGCAGTTCTTC.

The V and J genes are TRBV5-4 and TRBJ2-3; 13 positions match TRBD2. CDR3 length: 17 amino acids. Germline trimming cut 4 bases from V and 5 bases from J; bases unmatched to any gene: 10. Germline V gene data show CDR1 as SGHNT and CDR2 as YYREEE (reference sequence). CDR3 sequence reads: CASSGRLAGGQGDTQYF. The DNA for the CDR3 is TGTGCCAGCAGCGGCCGACTAGCGGGGGGTCAGGGAGATACGCAGTATTTT.

The chain's CDR3 is CASSVLGGTGATDTQYF. The CDR3 DNA follows: TGTGCCAGCAGTGTCCTGGGCGGGACAGGGGCCACAGATACGCAGTATTTT. The V call is TRBV25-1, the J call TRBJ2-3; 10 nucleotides match TRBD1. The CDR3 has 17 residues. J lost 2 bases, V lost 4 bases, and 9 bases had no gene match. Germline CDR1 and CDR2: MGHDK and SYGVNS.

This clone was picked up a small number of times. CDR3 in amino acids: CASSDYLGQNYGYTF. DNA of the CDR3: TGTGCCAGCAGTGATTATCTAGGACAGAACTATGGCTACACCTTC. This chain uses TRBV25-1 with TRBJ1-2; perhaps TRBD1 as D (6 bases). This CDR3 comprises 15 residues. V lost 3 bases to trimming and J lost 2 bases, with 13 bases between them. The germline gives CDR1 MGHDK, CDR2 SYGVNS.

The chain's CDR3 is CASSSARDEGSPLHF. CDR3 nucleotide sequence: TGTGCCAGCAGTTCGGCCCGGGACGAGGGATCACCCCTCCACTTT. V gene TRBV6-5 combines with J gene TRBJ1-6, with D possibly being TRBD1 (5 bases). Germline V gene data show CDR1 as MNHEY and CDR2 as SVGAGI. The CDR3 sequence is 15 residues long. V gave up 4 bases and J gave up 10 bases, with 17 bases separating them.

This rearrangement joins TRBV7-9 to TRBJ1-5; D possibly corresponds to TRBD1 (5 bases). Germline values: CDR1 SEHNR, CDR2 FQNEAQ (reference sequence). The ends were cut back, 7 bases at V and 2 bases at J, with 18 bases in the middle. The CDR3 sequence is 16 residues long. CDR3 DNA: TGTGCCAGCACCAACGGGGGGGGTCGCGGCAATCAGCCCCAGCATTTT. Encoded protein: CASTNGGGRGNQPQHF.

This clone was counted only a few times. This chain uses TRBV11-2 with TRBJ1-4; the D is unclear. The CDR3 runs 13 residues. The ends were cut back, 4 bases at V and 5 bases at J, with 8 bases in the middle. The germline gives CDR1 SGHAT, CDR2 FQNNGV. CDR3 sequence: CASSSQANEKLFF. CDR3 nucleotide sequence: TGTGCCAGCAGCTCCCAGGCAAATGAAAAACTGTTTTTT. Variable domain in full (rest from reference TRBV11-2 and TRBJ1-4): EAGVAQSPRYKIIEKRQSVAFWCNPISGHATLYWYQQILGQGPKLLIQFQNNGVVDDSQLPKDRFSAERLKGVDSTLKIQPAKLEDSAVYLCASSSQANEKLFFGSGTQLSVL.

The V and J genes are TRBV10-3 and TRBJ1-2; tentative D call: TRBD1 (6 bases). The germline CDR1 and CDR2 sequences are ENHRY and SYGVKD. V gave up 4 bases and J gave up 8 bases, with 17 bases separating them. The CDR3 is 14 residues long. DNA for the CDR3: TGTGCCATCAGTGTCGACGGCAAGGGGGGCGGCTACACCTTC. This gives the protein CAISVDGKGGGYTF.

The J gene is TRBJ2-3, the V gene TRBV6-1; D gene unclear. Trimming took 5 bases from V and 5 from J, leaving 11 bases between them. Per germline, CDR1 MNHNS and CDR2 SASEGT. The CDR3 spans 13 residues. The CDR3 DNA sequence: TGTGCCAGCAGTTTATCTGCCAGAGATACGCAGTATTTT. It encodes CASSLSARDTQYF.

This clone was picked up one time. The V call is TRBV11-1, the J call TRBJ2-7, with D perhaps matching TRBD1 or TRBD2 (5 bases each). V lost 1 base and J 3 bases, leaving 16 bases between the germline ends. Germline V gives CDR1 SGHAT, CDR2 FQDESV (reference sequence). The CDR3 runs to 16 residues. The CDR3 region is CASSLGDQRALYEQYV. CDR3 DNA: TGTGCCAGCAGCTTAGGGGACCAAAGGGCCCTCTACGAGCAGTACGTC.

This clone was counted between two and nine times. CDR3 in amino acids: CASGRGNQPQHF. CDR3 sequence (DNA): TGTGCCAGCGGACGGGGGAATCAGCCCCAGCATTTT. The rearrangement uses TRBV6-5 and TRBJ1-5; perhaps TRBD1 as D (5 bases). The CDR3 extends over 12 amino acids. Trimming stripped 8 bases from V and 4 bases from J, with 9 bases between. Germline CDR1 reads MNHEY; CDR2 reads SVGAGI.

A few counts support this clone. This chain connects TRBV6-1 to TRBJ1-2; perhaps TRBD1 as D (5 bases). CDR3 size: 14 residues. CDR1 MNHNS and CDR2 SASEGT come from the germline V gene. Trimming left V 3 bases short and J 6 bases short, with 14 bases between. CDR3 DNA sequence: TGTGCCAGCAGTGACCTAGGAGGGGTGGATGGCTACACCTTC. It yields the protein CASSDLGGVDGYTF.

J is TRBJ1-1 and V is TRBV18, with a tentative D call TRBD1 (5 bases). Between the trimmed V and J ends, which lost 3 bases and 7 bases, there was a span of 6 bases. CDR3 size: 11 residues. CDR1 and CDR2 (germline): KGHSH, LQKENI. In DNA, the CDR3 is TGTGCCAGCTCACCTGGGGGTGAAGCTTTCTTT. Translated, it gives CASSPGGEAFF.

V usage is TRBV28 and J usage is TRBJ1-2; TRBD1 is a possible D gene (6 bases). Germline CDR1 reads MDHEN; CDR2 reads SYDVKM. This CDR3 has 14 residues. V lost 6 bases and J lost 8, with 19 bases in between. CDR3 coding DNA: TGTGCCAGCAGCCCGGACAGCGCTCCGTGGGGCTACACCTTC. Translation: CASSPDSAPWGYTF.

V gene TRBV6-5 combines with J gene TRBJ1-1; TRBD1 matches at 9 bases. Germline V gene data show CDR1 as MNHEY and CDR2 as SVGAGI. V gave up 5 bases and J gave up 0 bases; unmatched junction bases: 1. The CDR3 runs to 14 residues. The CDR3 sequence: CASSRQGVNTEAFF. In nucleotides, the CDR3 is TGTGCCAGCAGTCGACAGGGGGTGAACACTGAAGCTTTCTTT.

This clone was picked up a small number of times. The chain has TRBV7-2 and TRBJ2-1; unclear D gene. Trimming removed 4 bases from V and 4 bases from J, with 8 bases in between. There are 13 residues in the CDR3. Germline-derived CDR1 and CDR2 are SGHTA and FQGNSA. CDR3 DNA: TGTGCCAGCAGCTATGGGCGGTACAATGAGCAGTTCTTC. As protein: CASSYGRYNEQFF.

The chain recombines TRBV9 with TRBJ1-2; D not certain. The CDR3 runs 10 residues. Germline assignment: CDR1 SGDLS and CDR2 YYNGEE. Trimming cost V 7 bases and J 6 bases, with 7 bases left between them. This CDR3 is CASAGNGYTF. CDR3 bases: TGTGCCAGCGCAGGTAATGGCTACACCTTC.

V and J are TRBV14 and TRBJ2-5; D is possibly TRBD1 or TRBD2 (6 bases each). V lost 0 bases to trimming and J lost 6 bases, with 35 bases between them. Germline assignment: CDR1 SGHDN and CDR2 FVKESK. This CDR3 comprises 22 residues. In DNA form, the CDR3 reads TGTGCCAGCAGCCAAGATCCCACGGCAGGGGTTAAATCGGGGGCCGGTAGAAAGACCCAGTACTTC. Protein: CASSQDPTAGVKSGAGRKTQYF.